The rows below give T cell receptor beta chains drawn from one sample of a study of shared clonotypes between healthy human individuals. Using immunoSEQ multiplex PCR, the repertoire was profiled, and TCRdb retains in-frame clones only, with some absent. The profile shows about 380,000 clones, about 96% of them singletons. Material for sequencing was memory CD8+ T cells sorted from blood. The receptor source for this set is a man in his thirties or forties in good health. The CDR3 runs from the conserved cysteine through the conserved F or W. D genes are given only for firm matches. Clone size appears in some rows only: once, few, many, or a class for an expanded clone.

.,.,TRBJ1-1,TRBV19,TGTGCCAGTACCCCTTTGCAGGGCGGGAACACTGAAGCTTTCTTT,CASTPLQGGNTEAFF
.,TRBD2,TRBJ2-5,TRBV7-9,TGTGCCAGCAGCCTCTCCGTTAGCGGGAGGGTACAAGAGACCCAGTACTTC,CASSLSVSGRVQETQYF
.,TRBD2,TRBJ2-2,TRBV4-2,TGTGCCAGCAGCGGGACTAGACCTAACACCGGGGAGCTGTTTTTT,CASSGTRPNTGELFF
.,TRBD2,TRBJ2-7,TRBV5-1,TGCGCCAGCAGCTCGGGACTAGCGGGAGGGCCCTACGAGCAGTACTTC,CASSSGLAGGPYEQYF
.,TRBD1,TRBJ2-3,TRBV27,TGTGCCAGCCAGACAGGGGGCACAGATACGCAGTATTTT,CASQTGGTDTQYF
.,TRBD2,TRBJ2-1,TRBV19,TGTGCCAGTAGTATTGGAGAAAAGCTAGCGGGAACCCCAACCTACAATGAGCAGTTCTTC,CASSIGEKLAGTPTYNEQFF
.,.,TRBJ1-1,TRBV5-4,TGTGCCAGCTGGCGGTACACTGAAGCTTTCTTT,CASWRYTEAFF
.,TRBD2,TRBJ2-1,TRBV2,TGTGCCAGCTCAACTAGCGGGAGGTACAATGAGCAGTTCTTC,CASSTSGRYNEQFF
once,.,TRBJ1-2,TRBV14,TGTGCCAGCAGCCAAGATCTAGGGGTTGGCTACACCTTC,CASSQDLGVGYTF
.,TRBD2,TRBJ2-7,TRBV20-1,TGCAGTGCCAAACTAGCGGACGAGCAGTACTTC,CSAKLADEQYF
.,.,TRBJ2-1,TRBV7-8,TGTGCCAGCAGCTTAGCCCCAGGGGCCTCATTGACCTACAATGAGCAGTTCTTC,CASSLAPGASLTYNEQFF
.,.,TRBJ2-2,TRBV30,TGTGCCTGGAGGGACTTCCCCACCGGGGAGCTGTTTTTT,CAWRDFPTGELFF
.,TRBD1,TRBJ1-5,TRBV6-1,TGTGCCAGCAGTGAAGACCAGGGGGGCATCCATCAGCCCCAGCATTTT,CASSEDQGGIHQPQHF
.,.,TRBJ1-1,TRBV9,TGTGCCAGCAGCCGAGACGCCGTAAGATCGGACCCGGGCACTGAAGCTTTCTTT,CASSRDAVRSDPGTEAFF
.,TRBD1,TRBJ2-7,TRBV5-6,TGTGCCAGCAGCCCATCCGGGACAGGGCCCTGGGAGCAGTACTTC,CASSPSGTGPWEQYF
.,TRBD2,TRBJ2-3,TRBV6-1,TGTGCCAGCAGACTAGCGGGAGGGATGACAGATACGCAGTATTTT,CASRLAGGMTDTQYF
.,TRBD1,TRBJ1-5,TRBV4-2,TGTGCCAGCAGCCAAGTCATGTTTCGCGCAGGGGGCATCAATCAGCCCCAGCATTTT,CASSQVMFRAGGINQPQHF
.,TRBD1,TRBJ1-2,TRBV6-5,TGTGCCAGCAGCCCCCTACAGGGGCGAGATGGCTACACCTTC,CASSPLQGRDGYTF
.,.,TRBJ2-1,TRBV4-2,TGTGCCAGCAGCGATCCCCAGAAAGGGGGGTTAGGCAATGAGCAGTTCTTC,CASSDPQKGGLGNEQFF
.,.,TRBJ1-3,TRBV5-4,TGTGCCAGCAGCTTGGTCGGCTCTGGAAACACCATATATTTT,CASSLVGSGNTIYF
.,TRBD2,TRBJ2-1,TRBV5-6,TGTGCCAGCAGCCCAAGCGGGAGGGCCTTAGATGAGCAGTTCTTC,CASSPSGRALDEQFF
.,.,TRBJ2-7,TRBV6-5,TGTGCCACCCCAGGGAACCCTTCCTACGAGCAGTACTTC,CATPGNPSYEQYF
.,.,TRBJ2-7,TRBV9,TGTGCCAGCAGCCCAGGACGGGGATTCGACGAGCAGTACTTC,CASSPGRGFDEQYF
.,.,TRBJ1-4,TRBV28,TGTGCCAGCAGGTGGGGACCTAATGAAAAACTGTTTTTT,CASRWGPNEKLFF
few,TRBD1,TRBJ2-7,TRBV2,TGTGCCAGCAGTGAAGAGACAGGGGGCTACGAGCAGTACTTC,CASSEETGGYEQYF
.,TRBD1,TRBJ1-5,TRBV2,TGTGCCAGCAGCGCCTGGGACCCACTCACAGGGGATCAGCCCCAGCATTTT,CASSAWDPLTGDQPQHF
.,.,TRBJ2-7,TRBV6-1,TGTGCCAGCAGTGAATGGGGGGTCCGGGCCCCCTACGAGCAGTACTTC,CASSEWGVRAPYEQYF
once,.,TRBJ1-3,TRBV30,TGTGCCTGGAGCCATACCCCCAATGGAAACACCATATATTTT,CAWSHTPNGNTIYF
.,.,TRBJ2-2,TRBV30,TGTGCCTGGAGTTCTATGGGGCTAAGTACCGGGGAGCTGTTTTTT,CAWSSMGLSTGELFF
.,TRBD1,TRBJ2-3,TRBV7-9,TGTGCCAGCGGGACAGGGGGCACAGATACGCAGTATTTT,CASGTGGTDTQYF
.,TRBD2,TRBJ2-5,TRBV5-1,TGCGCCAGCAGCCCCCGGACTAGCCGGAGTGAGACCCAGTACTTC,CASSPRTSRSETQYF
.,.,TRBJ2-2,TRBV7-9,TGTGCCAGCAGCTTAAGGCCAGGGTGGACCGGGGAGCTGTTTTTT,CASSLRPGWTGELFF
.,TRBD1,TRBJ2-2,TRBV7-9,TGTGCCAGCAGGTACGGGACAGTCACCGGGGAGCTGTTTTTT,CASRYGTVTGELFF
.,TRBD2,TRBJ2-7,TRBV29-1,TGCAGCGCCCTACTAGCGGGAGGGCCCTACGAGCAGTACTTC,CSALLAGGPYEQYF
.,.,TRBJ2-1,TRBV4-1,TGCGCCAGCAGCCAAGAAGATTCGTTACTGGAGTTCTTC,CASSQEDSLLEFF
.,.,TRBJ2-3,TRBV28,TGTGCCAGCAGTTTTTTCCTAGCATTCGGAGGTACGCAGTATTTT,CASSFFLAFGGTQYF
.,TRBD2,TRBJ2-7,TRBV19,TGTGCCAGTAGTATTAAGGGACTAGCGGGGTCTTACGAGCAGTACTTC,CASSIKGLAGSYEQYF
.,.,TRBJ1-3,TRBV21-1,TGTGCCAGTAGGAAGGGAGGAGAGTCTGGAAACACCATATATTTT,CASRKGGESGNTIYF
.,.,TRBJ2-3,TRBV27,TGTGCCAGCAGTTTATTACAGGGCGGGTCACTTACGCAGTATTTT,CASSLLQGGSLTQYF
.,.,TRBJ2-5,TRBV19,TGTGCCAGTAGTATAGGGGGCGAAGAGACCCAGTACTTC,CASSIGGEETQYF
.,.,TRBJ2-7,TRBV9,TGTGCCAGCAGCCCTCGGGTGTCCCATAGCGAGCAGTACTTC,CASSPRVSHSEQYF
.,.,TRBJ1-5,TRBV19,TGTGCCAGTAGTATAGGGCAGGGTGAACGACAGCCCCAGCATTTT,CASSIGQGERQPQHF
.,.,TRBJ2-7,TRBV11-2,TGTGCCAGCAGCTTAGTGTCGTCGGGCAGGGCCTACGAGCAGTACTTC,CASSLVSSGRAYEQYF
.,TRBD1,TRBJ1-1,TRBV5-1,TGCGCCAGCAGCCTCCGACAGGGGAACACTGAAGCTTTCTTT,CASSLRQGNTEAFF
.,TRBD1,TRBJ1-2,TRBV5-6,TGTGCCAGCAGCCGCGACAGGGTTGTGGGCACCTTC,CASSRDRVVGTF
.,.,TRBJ2-7,TRBV11-2,TGTGCCAGCAGCTTTGGACGGGGCTACGAGCAGTACTTC,CASSFGRGYEQYF
.,TRBD1,TRBJ2-1,TRBV7-9,TGTGCCAGCAGCCTGGACAGGGCCGGCAATGAGCAGTTCTTC,CASSLDRAGNEQFF
.,.,TRBJ2-7,TRBV4-2,TGTGCCAGCAGCCAAAACTACGAGCAGTACTTC,CASSQNYEQYF
.,.,TRBJ2-7,TRBV10-3,TGTGCCATCAGTGAGTCTGTACAGGGAGGCTACGAGCAGTACTTC,CAISESVQGGYEQYF